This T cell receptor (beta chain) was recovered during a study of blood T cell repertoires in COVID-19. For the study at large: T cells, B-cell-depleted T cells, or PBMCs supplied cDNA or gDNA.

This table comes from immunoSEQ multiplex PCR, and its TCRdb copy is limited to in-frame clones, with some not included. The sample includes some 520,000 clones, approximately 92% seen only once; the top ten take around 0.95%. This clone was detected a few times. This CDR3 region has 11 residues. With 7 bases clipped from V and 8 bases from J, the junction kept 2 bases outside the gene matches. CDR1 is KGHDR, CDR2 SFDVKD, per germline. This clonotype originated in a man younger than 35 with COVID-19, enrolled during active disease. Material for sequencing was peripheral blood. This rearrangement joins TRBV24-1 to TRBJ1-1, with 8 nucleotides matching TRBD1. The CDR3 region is CATSRGREAFF. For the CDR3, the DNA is TGTGCCACCAGCAGGGGGCGAGAAGCTTTCTTT.